The clone carrying this T cell receptor (beta chain) was detected ten times or more. The data belong to a study of read filtering for tumor transcriptome and immune sequencing. The library was built from about 370 ng RNA with molecular barcoded adaptors for alpha/delta and beta/gamma chains. TCRdb reprocessed the reads via MiXCR and lists one record per CDR3 protein. The sample includes some 62,000 distinct CDR3 sequences, approximately 15% of them seen just once. V was cut by 4 bases and J by 3 bases, with 9 bases left in between. The CDR3 loop spans 13 amino acids. In germline, CDR1 is ENHRY, CDR2 SYGVKD.

The J gene is TRBJ1-2, the V gene TRBV10-3; TRBD1 might be the D (5 bases). Sequenced input: a population of CD138-negative cells sorted from bone marrow. This clonotype originated in a donor aged 40 or older with multiple myeloma. CDR3 nucleotides: TGTGCCATCAGTGCGGGGGAGGACTATGGCTACACCTTC. Translating gives CAISAGEDYGYTF.